One T cell receptor (beta chain) is described in this entry. A second PCR, run for about 7 to 11 cycles, used a sample-barcoded 5' primer plus a J-beta primer mix. Each TCR beta cDNA got a 12-nucleotide random molecular identifier. TCRdb fed the 5' RACE reads into MiXCR, producing one record per CDR3 protein. This table holds 600,000 to 800,000 distinct CDR3 sequences, roughly 20% found once. This specimen comes from a study of blood T cells in healthy people across ages. The V segment lost 4 bases and the J segment 8 bases; nucleotides outside the gene matches: 15. This CDR3 is 17 amino acids long. CDR1 is SGHDT, CDR2 YYEEEE, per germline. Healthy Caucasian individuals from Russia aged 6 to 90 were enrolled as donors.

Input material: blood. The receptor was isolated from a man aged 65 to 85 in good health. The J gene is TRBJ2-1, the V gene TRBV5-6; TRBD2 agrees at 10 bases. The CDR3 protein is CASSPGPSGSVLDEQFF. Here the CDR3 DNA reads TGTGCCAGCAGCCCCGGTCCTAGCGGGAGTGTCCTGGATGAGCAGTTCTTC.